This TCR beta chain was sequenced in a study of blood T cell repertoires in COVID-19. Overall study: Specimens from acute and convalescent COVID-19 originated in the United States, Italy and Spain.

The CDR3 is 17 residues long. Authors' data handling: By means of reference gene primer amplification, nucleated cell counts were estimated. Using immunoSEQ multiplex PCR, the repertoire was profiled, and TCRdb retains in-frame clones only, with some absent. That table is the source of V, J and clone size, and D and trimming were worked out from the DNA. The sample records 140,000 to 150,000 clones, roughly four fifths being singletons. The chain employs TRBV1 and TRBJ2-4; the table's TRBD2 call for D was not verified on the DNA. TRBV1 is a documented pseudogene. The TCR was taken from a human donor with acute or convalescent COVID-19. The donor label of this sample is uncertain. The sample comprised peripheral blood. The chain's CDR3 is CTSSQDSREIAKNIQYF. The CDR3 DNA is TGCACCAGCAGCCAAGACTCGCGGGAGATAGCCAAAAACATTCAGTACTTC.